These 25 T cell receptor beta chains were all obtained from the same sample, sequenced in a study of CD8 T cells in Susac syndrome. Random hexamers were used to reverse transcribe the RNA input (about 0.5 to 1 ug). In TCRdb, the immunoSEQ multiplex PCR reads were re-called with MiXCR into one record per CDR3 protein. In the table there are 150,000 to 190,000 distinct CDR3 sequences, nearly 97% of which are singletons. Source material: CD8+ T cells from PBMCs. Receptors were obtained from a human donor with multiple sclerosis.

The CDR3 DNA is TGTGCCAGCAGTTTAGGAATTCCCTACGAGCAGTACTTC. It codes for CASSLGIPYEQYF. The V call is TRBV12-3 or TRBV12-4, the J call TRBJ2-7; D not resolved. The CDR3 is 13 amino acids. V was clipped by 1 base and J by 2 bases, with 6 bases between them.

The chain employs TRBV7-2 and TRBJ2-5; D is possibly TRBD1 (6 bases). This CDR3 has 15 amino acids. The germline V and J ends were trimmed by 4 bases and 2 bases, with 14 bases remaining between them. Germline CDR1 and CDR2: SGHTA and FQGNSA. The DNA for the CDR3 is TGTGCCAGCAGCTCACCAAATCAGGGGCAAGAGACCCAGTACTTC. This translates into CASSSPNQGQETQYF.

This chain links TRBV20-1 with TRBJ1-1; no definite D call. The V gene lost 5 bases and the J gene lost 0 bases, with 10 bases spanning the gap. The CDR3 consists of 13 residues. In germline, CDR1 is DFQATT, CDR2 SNEGSKA (reference sequence). CDR3 residues: CSALPTVNTEAFF. CDR3 DNA: TGCAGTGCTTTACCCACAGTGAACACTGAAGCTTTCTTT.

The chain has TRBV7-2 and TRBJ2-1; 8 bases are shared with TRBD2. V shed 1 base, J shed 6 bases, and the junction held 2 bases outside the gene matches. CDR1 and CDR2 from the germline V gene are SGHTA and FQGNSA. The CDR3 extends over 14 amino acids. CDR3 nucleotides: TGTGCCAGCAGCTTAGGACTAGCGAGCAATGAGCAGTTCTTC. Its protein is CASSLGLASNEQFF.

The chain joins TRBV9 to TRBJ1-2; no clear D gene. Deletions cut 3 bases from V and 8 bases from J, with 17 bases between. Germline V CDR1 and CDR2: SGDLS, YYNGEE. This CDR3 is built from 14 residues. The CDR3 sequence: CASSEDGSRAGYTF. The CDR3, as DNA: TGTGCCAGCAGCGAAGACGGATCCCGGGCAGGCTACACCTTC.

The chain carries TRBV7-8 and TRBJ1-6; D unclear. The V end lost 4 bases, the J end lost 5 bases, and 21 bases lay between the germline ends. Germline CDR1 SGHVS, CDR2 FQNEAQ. The CDR3 sequence is 18 residues long. The chain's CDR3 is CASSSWTRSGYNNSPLHF. DNA for the CDR3: TGTGCCAGCAGCTCCTGGACGAGGTCGGGGTATAATAATTCACCCCTCCACTTT. The whole variable domain, remainder taken from reference TRBV7-8 and TRBJ1-6, is GAGVSQSPRYKVAKRGQDVALRCDPISGHVSLFWYQQALGQGPEFLTYFQNEAQLDKSGLPSDRFFAERPEGSVSTLKIQRTQQEDSAVYLCASSSWTRSGYNNSPLHFGNGTRLTVT.

V gene TRBV28 combines with J gene TRBJ2-7, with 7 bases matching TRBD1. V was pared by 3 bases and J by 0 bases, with 5 bases of the junction left unmatched. Germline CDR1 and CDR2: MDHEN and SYDVKM. The CDR3 consists of 15 residues. For the CDR3, the DNA is TGTGCCAGCAGTTTCCGGGGACAGAGCTCCTACGAGCAGTACGTC. Translated, it gives CASSFRGQSSYEQYV.

This clonotype has only a few counts. This sequence joins TRBV7-6 and TRBJ1-1, with D unclear. Trimming stripped 3 bases from V and 0 bases from J, with 8 bases between. CDR3 length equals 14 residues. CDR1 SGHVS and CDR2 FNYEAQ come from the germline V gene. Written as DNA, the CDR3 is TGTGCCAGCAGCTTGCCAGAACTGAACACTGAAGCTTTCTTT. As protein: CASSLPELNTEAFF.

The rearrangement links TRBV19 to TRBJ2-1; D is unresolved. V was pared by 5 bases and J by 6 bases, with 11 bases between. Germline loops: CDR1 LNHDA, CDR2 SQIVND (reference sequence). The length of the CDR3 is 13 residues. This CDR3 reads CASSLGLRNEQFF. Written as DNA, the CDR3 is TGTGCCAGTAGTCTCGGGTTGCGCAATGAGCAGTTCTTC. The full variable domain, rest sourced from reference TRBV19 and TRBJ2-1, is DGGITQSPKYLFRKEGQNVTLSCEQNLNHDAMYWYRQDPGQGLRLIYYSQIVNDFQKGDIAEGYSVSREKKESFPLTVTSAQKNPTAFYLCASSLGLRNEQFFGPGTRLTVL.

The rearrangement joins TRBV9 to TRBJ2-3; perhaps TRBD2 as D (7 bases). Trimming left V 2 bases short and J 2 bases short, with 18 bases between. CDR1 SGDLS and CDR2 YYNGEE come from the germline V gene. The CDR3 is made up of 17 amino acids. The CDR3 sequence: CASSVDWVGGPTDTQYF. The CDR3 coding sequence is TGTGCCAGCAGCGTGGACTGGGTCGGGGGGCCCACAGATACGCAGTATTTT.

The chain joins TRBV30 to TRBJ1-2, with a weak D call TRBD1 (6 bases). Between the trimmed V and J ends, which lost 3 bases and 4 bases, there was a span of 24 bases. The CDR3 runs 17 residues. Per the germline V gene, CDR1 is GTSNPN and CDR2 is SVGIG (reference sequence). The CDR3 sequence: CAWSYGRLGHSLYGYTF. The DNA of the CDR3 is TGTGCCTGGAGCTACGGACGGTTGGGACATTCCCTCTATGGCTACACCTTC.

The V call is TRBV5-1, the J call TRBJ2-1; D is possibly TRBD1 (5 bases). This CDR3 comprises 13 residues. The V end lost 5 bases, the J end lost 3 bases, and 9 bases lay between the germline ends. Looked up from germline, CDR1 is SGHRS and CDR2 is YFSETQ. DNA of the CDR3: TGCGCCAGCAGAGCGACAGACTACAATGAGCAGTTCTTC. Amino acid sequence: CASRATDYNEQFF. The whole variable domain, remainder taken from reference TRBV5-1 and TRBJ2-1, is KAGVTQTPRYLIKTRGQQVTLSCSPISGHRSVSWYQQTPGQGLQFLFEYFSETQRNKGNFPGRFSGRQFSNSRSEMNVSTLELGDSALYLCASRATDYNEQFFGPGTRLTVL.

The rearrangement uses TRBV14 and TRBJ2-1; TRBD1 matches at 7 bases. CDR1 and CDR2 (germline): SGHDN, FVKESK. The V segment lost 4 bases and the J segment 0 bases; nucleotides outside the gene matches: 9. This CDR3 is built from 17 residues. The chain's CDR3 is CASSRPRGRSSYNEQFF. CDR3 in DNA: TGTGCCAGCAGCCGCCCGAGGGGGCGAAGCTCCTACAATGAGCAGTTCTTC.

The chain couples TRBV12-5 to TRBJ2-3; tentatively, D is TRBD1 or TRBD2 (5 bases each). Germline loops: CDR1 LGHNT, CDR2 FRNRAP. The CDR3 spans 16 residues. V was trimmed by 5 bases and J by 2 bases, leaving 17 bases between them. CDR3 sequence (DNA): TGTGCTAGTGGTGGGGCCGGGACCGAGTCCACAGATACGCAGTATTTT. Its translation: CASGGAGTESTDTQYF. The full variable domain, with the rest looked up from reference TRBV12-5 and TRBJ2-3, is DARVTQTPRHKVTEMGQEVTMRCQPILGHNTVFWYRQTMMQGLELLAYFRNRAPLDDSGMPKDRFSAEMPDATLATLKIQPSEPRDSAVYFCASGGAGTESTDTQYFGPGTRLTVL.

This chain connects TRBV12-3 or TRBV12-4 to TRBJ2-5; a possible D gene is TRBD1 (5 bases). The V end was cut by 3 bases, the J end by 5 bases, with 13 bases between. This CDR3 spans 14 amino acids. The CDR3, as DNA: TGTGCCAGCAGTTTCTTAGGGGTAGGCGAGACCCAGTACTTC. Amino acids: CASSFLGVGETQYF.

The rearrangement uses TRBV9 and TRBJ2-2; no clear D. V was shortened by 3 bases and J by 5 bases, with 14 bases between the two germline ends. CDR3 size: 15 residues. Looked up from germline, CDR1 is SGDLS and CDR2 is YYNGEE. The CDR3 protein is CASSAGSLGTGELFF. The CDR3 coding sequence is TGTGCCAGCAGCGCCGGGTCTTTAGGGACCGGGGAGCTGTTTTTT.

The chain links TRBV7-8 to TRBJ1-1, with D maybe TRBD1 (5 bases). The CDR3 spans 15 residues. Germline V gene data show CDR1 as SGHVS and CDR2 as FQNEAQ. V shed 5 bases and J shed 5 bases, with 18 bases lying between them. CDR3 bases: TGTGCCAGCAGCCCTAGTCATGGGGCCCTAACTGAAGCTTTCTTT. Residues: CASSPSHGALTEAFF.

This chain uses TRBV20-1 with TRBJ2-3, with D possibly being TRBD1 or TRBD2 (5 bases each). The CDR3 is 13 residues long. The V end lost 7 bases, the J end lost 2 bases, and 13 bases lay between the germline ends. Germline CDR1 DFQATT, CDR2 SNEGSKA (reference sequence). CDR3 nucleotide sequence: TGCAGTGGACGGGACGGGGACACAGATACGCAGTATTTT. Translating gives CSGRDGDTDTQYF.

The chain recombines TRBV9 with TRBJ2-5, with TRBD2 matching over 11 bases. From germline, CDR1 is SGDLS and CDR2 YYNGEE. Trimming took 3 bases from V and 1 from J; bases not matched to a gene: 5. The CDR3 runs 16 residues. This CDR3 is CASSARLAGIQETQYF. The CDR3, as DNA: TGTGCCAGCAGCGCGCGACTAGCGGGGATCCAAGAGACCCAGTACTTC.

The chain combines TRBV29-1 with TRBJ1-2, with D unresolved. Germline CDR1 SQVTM, CDR2 ANQGSEA. This CDR3 is built from 13 residues. V lost 3 bases to trimming and J lost 0 bases, with 8 bases between them. The CDR3: CSVENHPNYGYTF. CDR3 sequence (DNA): TGCAGCGTTGAGAACCATCCTAACTATGGCTACACCTTC.

The V gene is TRBV29-1, the J gene TRBJ2-3; 11 positions match TRBD2. This CDR3 region has 16 residues. Looked up from germline, CDR1 is SQVTM and CDR2 is ANQGSEA. The ends lost 1 base at V and 3 bases at J; junction bases unmatched: 6. DNA of the CDR3: TGCAGCGTTGAAGGGACTAGCGGGTATACGACAGATACGCAGTATTTT. Its protein is CSVEGTSGYTTDTQYF.

V gene TRBV7-9 combines with J gene TRBJ2-7; no clear D gene. The CDR3 sequence is 13 residues long. V shed 3 bases and J shed 5 bases, with 11 bases lying between them. Germline V gene data show CDR1 as SEHNR and CDR2 as FQNEAQ (reference sequence). The CDR3 DNA follows: TGTGCCAGCAGCTTGTTGATAGGAGACGAGCAGTACTTC. Its translation: CASSLLIGDEQYF.

This chain links TRBV30 with TRBJ2-7; D is undetermined. V lost 5 bases to trimming and J lost 1 base, with 15 bases between them. Germline assignment: CDR1 GTSNPN and CDR2 SVGIG (reference sequence). CDR3 size: 14 residues. CDR3 loop: CAWRAIGLSYEQYV. Here the CDR3 DNA reads TGTGCCTGGCGGGCTATAGGATTATCCTACGAGCAGTACGTC.

The chain employs TRBV20-1 and TRBJ1-1; TRBD1 agrees at 10 bases. The CDR3 sequence is 15 residues long. Trimming at V came to 7 bases and at J to 1 base, leaving 9 bases not matched to a gene. CDR1 and CDR2 from the germline V gene are DFQATT and SNEGSKA (reference sequence). DNA for the CDR3: TGCAGTGGCCGGGACAGGGGCCACCGGAACACTGAAGCTTTCTTT. It yields the protein CSGRDRGHRNTEAFF.

This chain joins TRBV20-1 and TRBJ1-1, with 7 bases matching TRBD1. Germline CDR1 is DFQATT and CDR2 is SNEGSKA (reference sequence). The CDR3 runs to 14 residues. V was clipped by 2 bases and J by 2 bases; unmatched bases: 5. CDR3 DNA: TGCAGTGCTAGACAGGGGGTCGGAAACACTGAAGCTTTCTTT. This translates into CSARQGVGNTEAFF.